These 30 T cell receptor beta chains originate from one sample sequenced in a study of CD8+ T cells in alopecia areata. The sequencing template was cDNA reverse transcribed from extracted RNA. Assay used: immunoSEQ multiplex PCR; TCRdb lists only in-frame clones, some missing. The sample has about 200,000 clones, approximately 60% seen once. Sequencing used CD8+ T cells sorted from blood. The origin of the receptors is a human donor in good health.

V and J are TRBV5-4 and TRBJ1-5; TRBD1 is a possible D gene (5 bases). The CDR3 spans 14 residues. V gave up 2 bases and J gave up 3 bases, with 9 bases separating them. Germline CDR1 SGHNT, CDR2 YYREEE (reference sequence). In DNA, the CDR3 is TGTGCCAGCAGCTTTTGGGGGAACAATCAGCCCCAGCATTTT. Its protein product is CASSFWGNNQPQHF.

The chain has TRBV30 and TRBJ1-2, with D unclear. The CDR3 runs to 14 residues. Germline assignment: CDR1 GTSNPN and CDR2 SVGIG (reference sequence). Trimming removed 1 base at V and 8 bases at J, with 17 bases between. CDR3 amino acids: CAWSGEGGAGGYTF. The CDR3 DNA reads as TGTGCCTGGAGTGGCGAGGGTGGCGCCGGGGGCTACACCTTC.

V and J are TRBV14 and TRBJ2-5, with a weak D call TRBD1 (6 bases). The length of the CDR3 is 13 residues. The V gene's germline CDR1 is SGHDN and CDR2 FVKESK. The V and J ends lost 2 bases and 5 bases respectively, with 9 bases between them. In DNA, the CDR3 is TGTGCCAGCAGCCAAACAGGGTACGAGACCCAGTACTTC. Residues: CASSQTGYETQYF.

The chain has TRBV11-2 and TRBJ1-4; unclear D gene. V was shortened by 7 bases and J by 3 bases, with 12 bases between the two germline ends. This CDR3 has 14 amino acids. Germline CDR1 is SGHAT and CDR2 is FQNNGV. Here the CDR3 reads CASKKTASNEKLFF. The CDR3 DNA follows: TGTGCCAGCAAAAAAACAGCATCTAATGAAAAACTGTTTTTT.

The gene calls are TRBV27 and TRBJ1-2; D unclear. This CDR3 has 15 residues. Germline loops: CDR1 MNHEY, CDR2 SMNVEV (reference sequence). Trimming took off 3 bases at V and 4 bases at J, with 15 bases between the two ends. The CDR3: CASSLSADHVYGYTF. In DNA form, the CDR3 reads TGTGCCAGCAGTTTGTCGGCAGACCATGTCTATGGCTACACCTTC.

The CDR3, as DNA: TGTGCCAGCAGCTCCGGGACAGCACTCGATGGCTACACCTTC. Amino acids: CASSSGTALDGYTF. V gene TRBV11-2 combines with J gene TRBJ1-2; 7 nucleotides match TRBD1. The CDR3 covers 14 residues. From germline, CDR1 is SGHAT and CDR2 FQNNGV. Trimming removed 4 bases from V and 6 bases from J; junction bases left unmatched: 8.

This chain uses TRBV25-1 with TRBJ1-3; D unclear. CDR3 length: 11 amino acids. V lost 7 bases to trimming and J lost 3 bases, with 4 bases between them. The germline V gene has CDR1 MGHDK and CDR2 SYGVNS. The CDR3 DNA reads as TGTGCCAGCAACTTTGGAAACACCATATATTTT. Residues: CASNFGNTIYF.

The chain couples TRBV7-8 to TRBJ2-3; the match to TRBD2 covers 8 bases. CDR1 and CDR2 from the germline V gene are SGHVS and FQNEAQ. Trimming at V came to 1 base and at J to 2 bases, leaving 5 bases not matched to a gene. This CDR3 comprises 16 residues. The CDR3 loop reads CASSLEGGGLTDTQYF. DNA for the CDR3: TGTGCCAGCAGCTTAGAGGGCGGGGGGCTCACAGATACGCAGTATTTT.

V gene TRBV30 combines with J gene TRBJ2-7, with a tentative D call TRBD1 (6 bases). The CDR3 is 12 residues long. V lost 4 bases, J lost 3 bases, and 10 bases lay in between. Germline CDR1 and CDR2: GTSNPN and SVGIG (reference sequence). The CDR3 DNA sequence: TGTGCCTGGAACGGCAGGGGCTACGAGCAGTACTTC. Protein sequence: CAWNGRGYEQYF.

The genes are TRBV6-5 and TRBJ2-2; the D gene is possibly TRBD1 (6 bases). V was shortened by 5 bases and J by 3 bases, with 7 bases between the two germline ends. Germline CDR1 MNHEY, CDR2 SVGAGI. The CDR3 has 13 residues. Here the CDR3 reads CASSAGDTGELFF. The CDR3 DNA is TGTGCCAGCAGTGCAGGGGACACCGGGGAGCTGTTTTTT.

This clone was picked up a small number of times. The CDR3 is CASSAFQGPRNVEAFF. The CDR3 coding sequence is TGTGCCAGCAGCGCCTTTCAGGGGCCCAGAAACGTTGAAGCTTTCTTT. The chain employs TRBV7-6 and TRBJ1-1; perhaps TRBD1 as D (6 bases). CDR3 size: 16 residues. Trimming cost V 5 bases and J 7 bases, with 23 bases left between them. CDR1 and CDR2 (germline): SGHVS, FNYEAQ.

This clone was seen once. The chain links TRBV29-1 to TRBJ1-1; D is possibly TRBD1 (6 bases). Germline CDR1 reads SQVTM; CDR2 reads ANQGSEA. V shed 7 bases and J shed 7 bases, with 10 bases lying between them. CDR3 length: 10 residues. The CDR3 bases are TGCAGCGGGAAACAGGGTGAAGCTTTCTTT. Its protein is CSGKQGEAFF.

The rearrangement joins TRBV2 to TRBJ2-1, with D uncertain. The V gene's germline CDR1 is SNHLY and CDR2 FYNNEI. The length of the CDR3 is 12 residues. V was trimmed by 2 bases and J by 5 bases, leaving 4 bases between them. This CDR3 is CASSERNNEQFF. Written as DNA, the CDR3 is TGTGCCAGCAGTGAACGGAACAATGAGCAGTTCTTC.

This clone turned up a few times. The rearrangement links TRBV2 to TRBJ2-1; no firm D call. This CDR3 has 14 amino acids. From germline, CDR1 is SNHLY and CDR2 FYNNEI. The V gene lost 1 base and the J gene lost 4 bases, with 8 bases spanning the gap. This CDR3 reads CASSEVAWYNEQFF. The DNA of the CDR3 is TGTGCCAGCAGTGAAGTGGCTTGGTACAATGAGCAGTTCTTC.

J is TRBJ2-5 and V is TRBV15; D is unresolved. Trimming removed 3 bases from V and 5 bases from J, with 13 bases in between. The CDR3 extends over 14 amino acids. Germline-derived CDR1 and CDR2 are LNHNV and YYDKDF (reference sequence). The CDR3 loop is CATSRDHQRETQYF. Here the CDR3 DNA reads TGTGCCACCAGCAGGGACCACCAAAGGGAGACCCAGTACTTC. The full variable domain, with the rest looked up from reference TRBV15 and TRBJ2-5, is DAMVIQNPRYQVTQFGKPVTLSCSQTLNHNVMYWYQQKSSQAPKLLFHYYDKDFNNEADTPDNFQSRRPNTSFCFLDIRSPGLGDTAMYLCATSRDHQRETQYFGPGTRLLVL.

This clone was observed a single time. This chain uses TRBV27 with TRBJ2-3, with D uncertain. The CDR3 is 15 residues long. The V gene lost 4 bases and the J gene lost 0 bases, with 11 bases spanning the gap. Germline lookup yields CDR1 MNHEY and CDR2 SMNVEV (reference sequence). This chain's CDR3 is CASSSETFSTDTQYF. The CDR3 DNA follows: TGTGCCAGCAGTTCGGAGACATTTAGCACAGATACGCAGTATTTT.

This chain links TRBV7-2 with TRBJ2-2; D not certain. The CDR3 sequence is 13 residues long. Trimming pared 0 bases from V and 4 bases from J, leaving 3 bases between. Germline CDR1 reads SGHTA; CDR2 reads FQGNSA. The CDR3 DNA reads TGTGCCAGCAGCTTAGCGCCCACCGGGGAGCTGTTTTTT. Translated, it gives CASSLAPTGELFF.

The genes are TRBV2 and TRBJ1-1, with TRBD1 identical over 9 bases. Trimming at V came to 0 bases and at J to 3 bases, leaving 2 bases not matched to a gene. Germline-derived CDR1 and CDR2 are SNHLY and FYNNEI. CDR3 length: 15 amino acids. CDR3 loop: CASSEAQGADTEAFF. Written as DNA, the CDR3 is TGTGCCAGCAGTGAAGCACAGGGGGCGGACACTGAAGCTTTCTTT.

This chain joins TRBV7-9 and TRBJ2-7; D possibly corresponds to TRBD1 (5 bases). The CDR3 has 13 amino acids. V was shortened by 8 bases and J by 2 bases, with 13 bases between the two germline ends. Per germline, CDR1 SEHNR and CDR2 FQNEAQ (reference sequence). The CDR3 here is CASQAGNTYEQYF. Here the CDR3 DNA reads TGTGCCAGCCAGGCAGGGAACACCTACGAGCAGTACTTC.

This rearrangement joins TRBV6-4 to TRBJ1-1; D is perhaps TRBD1 (5 bases). Per the germline V gene, CDR1 is MRHNA and CDR2 is SNTAGT. V gave up 6 bases and J gave up 2 bases, with 10 bases separating them. This CDR3 region has 13 residues. The CDR3 is CASRLTENTEAFF. As DNA, the CDR3 is TGTGCCAGCAGACTGACAGAAAACACTGAAGCTTTCTTT.

In this sample, this clone turned up a few times. The V call is TRBV9, the J call TRBJ2-7, with D perhaps TRBD1 or TRBD2 (5 bases each). Trimming shortened V by 0 bases and J by 3 bases, and 13 bases separated the two germline ends. This CDR3 has 15 amino acids. Per germline, CDR1 SGDLS and CDR2 YYNGEE. In nucleotides, the CDR3 is TGTGCCAGCAGCGTAGCTTCGGGACCTCTCTACGAGCAGTACTTC. This gives the protein CASSVASGPLYEQYF. Using reference TRBV9 and TRBJ2-7 for the parts outside the CDR3, the full variable domain is DSGVTQTPKHLITATGQRVTLRCSPRSGDLSVYWYQQSLDQGLQFLIQYYNGEERAKGNILERFSAQQFPDLHSELNLSSLELGDSALYFCASSVASGPLYEQYFGPGTRLTVT.

This chain uses TRBV27 with TRBJ2-1; tentative D call: TRBD2 (6 bases). V dropped 2 bases and J dropped 9 bases, with 14 bases sitting between them. Looked up from germline, CDR1 is MNHEY and CDR2 is SMNVEV (reference sequence). The CDR3 spans 14 residues. CDR3 amino acids: CASSLETSRVEQFF. The DNA of the CDR3 is TGTGCCAGCAGTTTAGAGACTAGTCGTGTTGAGCAGTTCTTC.

About this clone itself: Within the sample, other DNA sequences also encode this same CDR3. The J gene is TRBJ1-2, the V gene TRBV5-4; D gene uncertain. Trimming took 3 bases from V and 8 from J, leaving 17 bases between them. Germline V gene lookup returns CDR1 SGHNT and CDR2 YYREEE (reference sequence). The CDR3 has 14 residues. This CDR3 is CASSSTGPESGYTF. CDR3 nucleotides: TGTGCCAGCAGCTCTACGGGTCCTGAATCAGGCTACACCTTC.

The chain uses TRBV7-9 and TRBJ2-5, with a weak D call TRBD1 (6 bases). Looked up from germline, CDR1 is SEHNR and CDR2 is FQNEAQ (reference sequence). There are 15 residues in the CDR3. The V end was cut by 5 bases, the J end by 2 bases, with 15 bases between. The CDR3 protein is CASSAQQGTQETQYF. CDR3 DNA sequence: TGTGCCAGCAGCGCCCAACAGGGAACGCAAGAGACCCAGTACTTC.

This rearrangement joins TRBV29-1 to TRBJ1-1; the match to TRBD1 covers 7 bases. Germline trimming cut 7 bases from V and 0 bases from J; bases unmatched to any gene: 5. The CDR3 spans 13 residues. Per germline, CDR1 SQVTM and CDR2 ANQGSEA. The CDR3 DNA follows: TGCAGCGGGGGGGGACAGTTGAACACTGAAGCTTTCTTT. Amino acids: CSGGGQLNTEAFF.

As concerns this clone: Other DNA sequences in this specimen translate into the identical CDR3. The chain carries TRBV4-1 and TRBJ2-1, with 10 positions matching TRBD2. With 4 bases clipped from V and 3 bases from J, the junction kept 3 bases outside the gene matches. The CDR3 is 15 residues long. Germline lookup yields CDR1 MGHRA and CDR2 YSYEKL. Written as DNA, the CDR3 is TGCGCCAGCAGCCTCGGACTAGCGGACTACAATGAGCAGTTCTTC. Protein: CASSLGLADYNEQFF.

The chain combines TRBV13 with TRBJ2-3, with D unclear. V lost 5 bases and J lost 6, with 12 bases in between. CDR3 length: 13 amino acids. The V gene's germline CDR1 is PRHDT and CDR2 FYEKMQ (reference sequence). The CDR3 nucleotides are TGTGCCAGCAGCAAAGAACGCGTTGATACGCAGTATTTT. Protein product: CASSKERVDTQYF.

The rearrangement joins TRBV30 to TRBJ1-1, with a tentative D call TRBD1 (6 bases). Deletions cut 0 bases from V and 7 bases from J, with 12 bases between. Per the germline V gene, CDR1 is GTSNPN and CDR2 is SVGIG (reference sequence). The CDR3 is made up of 13 amino acids. CDR3 protein: CAWSVLQGGEAFF. The CDR3, as DNA: TGTGCCTGGAGTGTTCTACAGGGAGGTGAAGCTTTCTTT.

This clone turned up a few times. The CDR3 sequence: CASSLAGTGVNQPQHF. CDR3 DNA: TGTGCCAGCAGCTTAGCCGGGACAGGGGTCAATCAGCCCCAGCATTTT. The chain has TRBV5-6 and TRBJ1-5; TRBD1 matches at 10 bases. The CDR3 is 16 amino acids. Unmatched junction bases numbered 5, after V lost 2 bases and J lost 3 bases. CDR1 and CDR2 (germline): SGHDT, YYEEEE.

This sequence joins TRBV9 and TRBJ2-1, with 9 bases that match TRBD2. The CDR3 contains 12 residues. V was clipped by 4 bases and J by 15 bases; unmatched bases: 8. Per the germline V gene, CDR1 is SGDLS and CDR2 is YYNGEE. The chain's CDR3 is CASSSSGGPSFF. As DNA, the CDR3 is TGTGCCAGCAGCTCAAGCGGGGGGCCGTCGTTCTTC.